Following are 17 T cell receptor beta chains from one sample sequenced in a study of blood T cell repertoires in COVID-19. Only in-frame clones appear in the TCRdb table, and some are missing; sequencing was by immunoSEQ multiplex PCR. The table has tens of thousands of clones, roughly 87% seen once. The sample was peripheral blood. Receptors originate from a man aged 50 or older with active or convalescent COVID-19.

V and J are TRBV5-5 and TRBJ2-7; the match to TRBD1 covers 10 bases. This CDR3 region has 14 residues. Per germline, CDR1 SGHKS and CDR2 YYEKEE (reference sequence). V was pared by 3 bases and J by 4 bases, with 4 bases of the junction left unmatched. The CDR3 region is CASSWPGQGYEQYF. The CDR3 DNA reads as TGTGCCAGCAGCTGGCCGGGACAGGGGTACGAGCAGTACTTC.

The rearrangement uses TRBV7-2 and TRBJ1-2, with 9 bases fitting TRBD1. Looked up from germline, CDR1 is SGHTA and CDR2 is FQGNSA. The CDR3 length is 14 residues. J was trimmed by 6 bases and V by 2 bases; bases with no gene match: 4. CDR3 DNA: TGTGCCAGCAGCTTACACAGGGGGCAAGATGGCTACACCTTC. Residues: CASSLHRGQDGYTF.

The rearrangement joins TRBV13 to TRBJ2-7, with D possibly TRBD1 on 6 matching bases. This CDR3 spans 13 amino acids. Germline lookup yields CDR1 PRHDT and CDR2 FYEKMQ (reference sequence). Trimming removed 3 bases at V and 2 bases at J, with 8 bases between. CDR3 sequence: CASSFQGPYEQYF. CDR3 nucleotide sequence: TGTGCCAGCAGCTTCCAGGGGCCCTACGAGCAGTACTTC.

This clone was seen only once. The chain uses TRBV28 and TRBJ1-6, with 8 bases fitting TRBD1. This CDR3 contains 14 residues. The germline V gene encodes CDR1 MDHEN and CDR2 SYDVKM. V lost 5 bases, J lost 13 bases, and 10 bases stayed unmatched. The CDR3 region has the DNA TGTGCCAGCAGTCCAACCGACAGGGGAGGTCCCCTCCACTTT. As protein: CASSPTDRGGPLHF.

The chain is built from TRBV27 and TRBJ2-2, with 12 bases identical to TRBD2. CDR3 length equals 15 residues. The J segment lost 5 bases and the V segment lost 7 bases, leaving 5 bases of the junction unmatched. Germline CDR1 is MNHEY and CDR2 is SMNVEV (reference sequence). CDR3 nucleotides: TGTGCCAGCAACCATCTAGCGGGAGGGACCGGGGAGCTGTTTTTT. Amino acids: CASNHLAGGTGELFF.

J is TRBJ2-1 and V is TRBV7-2; 11 positions agree with TRBD1. J was trimmed by 13 bases and V by 1 base; bases with no gene match: 6. Germline V lookup: CDR1 SGHTA, CDR2 FQGNSA. The CDR3 runs to 14 residues. CDR3 DNA sequence: TGTGCCAGCAGCTTAGTAGGGACAGGGGGGCCTCAGTTCTTC. Translating it yields CASSLVGTGGPQFF.

The CDR3 is CASKGSQAGADNEQFF. The CDR3 nucleotides are TGTGCCAGTAAGGGGAGTCAAGCGGGAGCGGACAATGAGCAGTTCTTC. The chain couples TRBV19 to TRBJ2-1, with 8 bases aligning to TRBD2. Germline trimming cut 7 bases from V and 5 bases from J; bases unmatched to any gene: 13. Per germline, CDR1 LNHDA and CDR2 SQIVND (reference sequence). The length of the CDR3 is 16 residues.

This clone was counted once. The V call is TRBV11-3, the J call TRBJ2-7; TRBD2 aligns across 10 bases. CDR3 length equals 15 residues. V gave up 5 bases and J gave up 4 bases; unmatched junction bases: 8. Germline V lookup: CDR1 SGHNT, CDR2 YENEEA. The CDR3 coding sequence is TGTGCCAGCAGCCGATCTAGCGGGAGATGGTACGAGCAGTACTTC. Its translation is CASSRSSGRWYEQYF.

This clone has just a few counts. V gene TRBV2 combines with J gene TRBJ1-4; possibly TRBD1 for D (5 bases). Trimming took 5 bases from V and 7 from J, leaving 14 bases between them. Looked up from germline, CDR1 is SNHLY and CDR2 is FYNNEI. The CDR3 totals 14 residues. CDR3 coding DNA: TGTGCCAGCAGTCTCAGGGTGGTAGTTGAAAAACTGTTTTTT. This gives the protein CASSLRVVVEKLFF.

The chain is built from TRBV10-2 and TRBJ1-1, with 9 bases aligning to TRBD1. CDR1 WSHSY and CDR2 SAAADI come from the germline V gene. V dropped 3 bases and J dropped 1; count of bases not matched to a gene: 6. The CDR3 extends over 16 amino acids. CDR3 loop: CASSENAGQGNTEAFF. CDR3 in DNA: TGCGCCAGCAGTGAAAACGCGGGACAGGGGAACACTGAAGCTTTCTTT.

The chain employs TRBV13 and TRBJ2-7, with a possible D match to TRBD2 (6 bases). This CDR3 region has 14 residues. Trimming shortened V by 5 bases and J by 4 bases, and 15 bases separated the two germline ends. Germline values: CDR1 PRHDT, CDR2 FYEKMQ (reference sequence). CDR3 residues: CASSREGLVYEQYF. DNA for the CDR3: TGTGCCAGCAGCAGAGAGGGACTGGTGTACGAGCAGTACTTC. Drawing the rest from reference TRBV13 and TRBJ2-7, the complete variable domain is AAGVIQSPRHLIKEKRETATLKCYPIPRHDTVYWYQQGPGQDPQFLISFYEKMQSDKGSIPDRFSAQQFSDYHSELNMSSLELGDSALYFCASSREGLVYEQYFGPGTRLTVT.

The chain employs TRBV27 and TRBJ1-6, with D possibly TRBD1 on 5 matching bases. The germline V gene has CDR1 MNHEY and CDR2 SMNVEV (reference sequence). The V end lost 0 bases, the J end lost 2 bases, and 8 bases lay between the germline ends. CDR3 length equals 16 residues. CDR3 region: CASSLSTGPYNSPLHF. As DNA, the CDR3 is TGTGCCAGCAGTTTATCTACAGGCCCCTATAATTCACCCCTCCACTTT.

The chain couples TRBV6-5 to TRBJ2-7; 8 positions agree with TRBD1. Losses at the gene ends were 6 bases for V and 6 bases for J; bases not matched to a gene: 7. CDR3 length: 13 residues. Germline CDR1 is MNHEY and CDR2 is SVGAGI. The CDR3 DNA reads as TGTGCCAGCAGGGCGGACAGGGAACTCGAGCAGTACTTC. Translation: CASRADRELEQYF.

This clone was observed a few times. The chain recombines TRBV10-2 with TRBJ1-1; D call uncertain. Germline CDR1 is WSHSY and CDR2 is SAAADI. This CDR3 has 13 amino acids. The ends were cut back, 1 base at V and 3 bases at J, with 6 bases in the middle. The CDR3 DNA is TGCGCCAGCAGTGAGTACCGGGACACTGAAGCTTTCTTT. It is translated as CASSEYRDTEAFF.

J is TRBJ2-7 and V is TRBV2; 8 positions match TRBD1. CDR3 length equals 13 residues. J was trimmed by 3 bases and V by 6 bases; bases with no gene match: 4. CDR1 and CDR2 from the germline V gene are SNHLY and FYNNEI. Here the CDR3 reads CASSPDRDYEQYF. The DNA for the CDR3 is TGTGCCAGCAGCCCGGACAGGGACTACGAGCAGTACTTC.

For this clone: One end of the junction is discordant with germline, which a read error may explain. The chain carries TRBV7-7 and TRBJ2-1; 14 nucleotides align to TRBD2. Germline CDR1 and CDR2: SSHAT and FNYEAQ (reference sequence). This CDR3 is 14 amino acids long. CDR3 in amino acids: CASSPRTSGGTQFF. The CDR3 DNA is TGTGCTAGCAGCCCCAGGACTAGCGGGGGGACACAGTTCTTC.

The chain links TRBV4-2 to TRBJ2-1; 11 positions match TRBD2. In germline, CDR1 is LGHNA, CDR2 YNFKEQ. J lost 7 bases, V lost 2 bases, and 7 bases had no gene match. This CDR3 comprises 16 residues. The CDR3 nucleotides are TGTGCCAGCAGCCAAATGGGACTAGCGGAGAGGAATGAGCAGTTCTTC. As protein: CASSQMGLAERNEQFF.